The entry that follows covers one T cell receptor beta chain sequence. The antigen it binds to is not known. Base qualities are not at hand, and no much larger clone is one base apart. The immunoSEQ Assay was used to sequence TCRbeta CDR3 regions. After extraction, genomic DNA underwent amplification by bias-controlled multiplex PCR, followed by high-throughput sequencing. As for the original processing: To quantify the absolute abundance of every unique TCRbeta CDR3 region, sequences were collapsed and filtered. T cell fraction was estimated by normalizing TCRbeta template counts to usable DNA, with usable DNA measured through amplification of reference genes found in all nucleated cells. Repertoire TCRs were annotated as SARS-CoV-2-specific by exact matching of V gene, CDR3 amino acid sequence and J gene to a known reactive TCR set. The reference SARS-CoV-2 TCR set came from MIRA and was filtered for enrichment in COVID-19-positive ImmuneCODE repertoires, removing public or cross-reactive TCRs. Using the MIRA antigens, annotated TCRs were further analysed by specific ORF or by position within an ORF. Breadth was defined as annotated unique rearrangements over total unique productive rearrangements; depth was the summed frequency of those rearrangements. TCR breadth was compared between groups using two-sided Wilcoxon rank-sum tests. In its TCRdb copy, this immuneACCESS table keeps in-frame sequences only and misses some clones. Where compared with another copy, unresolved V genes explain less than half of these, and the others have no known cause. The D gene and trimming were derived from the DNA, and the V and J assignments and clone size from that table. This sample is represented by about 140,000 clones; more than 80% of them were singletons. The ten biggest clones cover around 5% of the sample.

This specimen comes from a study of Ad26.COV2.S vaccination and SARS-CoV-2 variants (dated by TCRdb to the early 2020s). About the investigation overall: The specificity and breadth of SARS-CoV-2-reactive T cell receptors after Ad26.COV2.S vaccination were assessed by TCRbeta repertoire sequencing. The TCR-sequenced set comprised approximately 30 samples: around 20 Ad26.COV2.S vaccine recipients, 5 placebo recipients and 8 SARS-CoV-2 convalescent individuals. General conclusions and limits of the study: After vaccination, substantial breadth of spike-specific CD8+ and CD4+ T cell responses was reported. Ad26.COV2.S recipients had higher spike-specific TCR breadth than placebo recipients (P = 0.0014). Non-spike TCR breadth was comparable between vaccine and placebo recipients, consistent with the vaccine containing only spike. It was noted by the authors that total T cell responses may have been underestimated by the TCR breadth and depth analyses.

From the cysteine up to the phenylalanine, the CDR3 has a length of 13 residues. CDR3 DNA is the only sequence kept; it has 39 bases, read in frame from the first base. V is pared back by 5 bases and J by 0 bases, with 7 bases lying between the germline termini. The germline V gene (reference sequence) yields LNHDA for CDR1 and SQIVND for CDR2. The sample's time point label, in plain terms: individuals recovered from natural SARS-CoV-2 infection. This clonotype originated in a human donor who had recovered from COVID-19. This sequence uses TRBV19 and TRBJ1-1; a tentative D match to TRBD1 spans 5 bases. The material sequenced was peripheral blood, taken after recovery from COVID-19. In nucleotides, the sequence is TGTGCCAGTAGTGGGGGGTTGAACACTGAAGCTTTCTTT. It specifies CASSGGLNTEAFF.